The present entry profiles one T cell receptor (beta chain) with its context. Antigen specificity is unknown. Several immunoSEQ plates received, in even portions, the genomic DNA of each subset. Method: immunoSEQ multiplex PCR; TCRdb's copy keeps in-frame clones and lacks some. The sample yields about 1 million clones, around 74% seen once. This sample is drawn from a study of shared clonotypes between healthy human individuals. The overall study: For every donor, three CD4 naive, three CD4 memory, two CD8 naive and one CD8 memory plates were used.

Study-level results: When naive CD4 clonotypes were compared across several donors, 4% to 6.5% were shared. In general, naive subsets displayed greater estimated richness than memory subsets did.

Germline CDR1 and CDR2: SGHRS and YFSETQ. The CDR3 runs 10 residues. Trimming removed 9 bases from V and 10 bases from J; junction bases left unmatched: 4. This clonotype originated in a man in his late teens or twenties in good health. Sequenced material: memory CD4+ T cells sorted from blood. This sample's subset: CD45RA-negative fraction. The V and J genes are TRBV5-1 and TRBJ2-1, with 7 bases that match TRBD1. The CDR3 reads CATIQGEQFF. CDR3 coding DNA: TGCGCCACCATACAGGGGGAGCAGTTCTTC.